Each of the 16 T cell receptor beta chains below was sequenced from the same sample in a study of cytomegalovirus exposure and HLA in healthy donors (dated 2017 in TCRdb). The library was made by the immunoSEQ multiplex PCR assay. For the multiplex PCR, a mixture combining 60 forward primers for TCR Vbeta segments and 13 reverse primers for TCR Jbeta segments was used. The table comes from immuneACCESS by way of TCRdb, which keeps in-frame sequences with V and J called. Part of the clones is missing from these tables; in studies checked, under half for an unresolved V gene and the rest for unknown reasons. In all, the sample holds roughly 160,000 clones, and approximately 83% of those were seen once. The leading ten clones occupy roughly 10% of the sample. The specimen was PBMCs. Every receptor here comes from a man younger than 35 in good health and CMV-seropositive.

The chain uses TRBV18 and TRBJ2-3; 7 bases are shared with TRBD1. Per germline, CDR1 KGHSH and CDR2 LQKENI. The junction had 11 bases not matched to a gene; V was cut back by 2 bases and J by 3 bases. This CDR3 contains 17 residues. CDR3 sequence: CASSPFHYRGWTDTQYF. The DNA of the CDR3 is TGTGCCAGCTCACCATTCCACTACAGGGGATGGACAGATACGCAGTATTTT.

This chain joins TRBV7-9 and TRBJ2-1; D remains unclear. The CDR3 sequence is 14 residues long. V was pared by 5 bases and J by 5 bases, with 13 bases between. The germline V gene encodes CDR1 SEHNR and CDR2 FQNEAQ (reference sequence). The CDR3 reads CASSPPKLHNEQFF. CDR3 in DNA: TGTGCCAGCAGCCCGCCCAAACTGCACAATGAGCAGTTCTTC.

V is TRBV18 and J is TRBJ2-3, with 12 positions matching TRBD1. Per germline, CDR1 KGHSH and CDR2 LQKENI. The trim removed 3 bases at V and 7 bases at J, leaving 5 bases unmatched. The CDR3 sequence is 15 residues long. CDR3 coding DNA: TGTGCCAGCTCACCCCGGGACAGGGGGCGGAATACGCAGTATTTT. It is translated as CASSPRDRGRNTQYF.

The chain recombines TRBV14 with TRBJ2-7; the D is unclear. Deletions cut 1 base from V and 3 bases from J, with 7 bases between. CDR1 is SGHDN and CDR2 is FVKESK in the germline V gene. The length of the CDR3 is 13 residues. The chain's CDR3 is CASSQGQYYEQYF. The CDR3, as DNA: TGTGCCAGCAGCCAAGGGCAATACTACGAGCAGTACTTC.

The chain has TRBV6-1 and TRBJ1-5; TRBD1 is a possible D gene (6 bases). The V end was cut by 6 bases, the J end by 6 bases, with 15 bases between. The germline V gene has CDR1 MNHNS and CDR2 SASEGT. The CDR3 is 14 amino acids. The CDR3 loop is CASSSGERSQPQHF. In nucleotides, the CDR3 is TGTGCCAGCAGCTCAGGGGAGAGGAGTCAGCCCCAGCATTTT.

This clone has more than one count but fewer than ten. The V and J genes are TRBV6-1 and TRBJ2-7, with D tentatively TRBD1 (6 bases). Germline V gene lookup returns CDR1 MNHNS and CDR2 SASEGT. The CDR3 totals 15 residues. V lost 5 bases and J 0 bases, leaving 14 bases between the germline ends. As DNA, the CDR3 is TGTGCCAGCAGTAGAGACAGGACCCCCTCCTACGAGCAGTACTTC. This sequence encodes CASSRDRTPSYEQYF.

The V and J genes are TRBV29-1 and TRBJ1-2, with unresolved D. Deletions cut 6 bases from V and 4 bases from J, with 15 bases between. Looked up from germline, CDR1 is SQVTM and CDR2 is ANQGSEA. The CDR3 spans 13 residues. The CDR3 DNA reads TGCAGCGTGATCCGCCTAATGAGCTATGGCTACACCTTC. It yields the protein CSVIRLMSYGYTF.

Only one count was recorded for this clone. The gene calls are TRBV7-8 and TRBJ1-6; 9 bases are a match to TRBD1. V shed 1 base, J shed 10 bases, and the junction held 8 bases outside the gene matches. This CDR3 region has 16 residues. Looked up from germline, CDR1 is SGHVS and CDR2 is FQNEAQ. This chain's CDR3 is CASSLVDRGKKSPLHF. The CDR3 DNA reads TGTGCCAGCAGCTTAGTGGACAGGGGAAAAAAGTCACCCCTCCACTTT. The entire variable domain, with the rest obtained from reference TRBV7-8 and TRBJ1-6, is as follows: GAGVSQSPRYKVAKRGQDVALRCDPISGHVSLFWYQQALGQGPEFLTYFQNEAQLDKSGLPSDRFFAERPEGSVSTLKIQRTQQEDSAVYLCASSLVDRGKKSPLHFGNGTRLTVT.

The J gene is TRBJ1-2, the V gene TRBV11-2, with D unclear. The germline V gene has CDR1 SGHAT and CDR2 FQNNGV. The CDR3 contains 12 residues. V was pared by 4 bases and J by 8 bases, with 11 bases between. The CDR3 loop reads CASSSSLWGYTF. CDR3 DNA sequence: TGTGCCAGCAGCTCATCACTGTGGGGCTACACCTTC.

This sequence joins TRBV5-4 and TRBJ1-1; possible D gene TRBD1, 5 bases. CDR1 and CDR2 (germline): SGHNT, YYREEE (reference sequence). The V gene lost 4 bases and the J gene lost 1 base, with 17 bases spanning the gap. The CDR3 covers 16 residues. The CDR3 reads CASSPGVGVGNTEAFF. The CDR3, as DNA: TGTGCCAGCAGCCCAGGAGTAGGGGTGGGGAACACTGAAGCTTTCTTT.

The rearrangement uses TRBV5-1 and TRBJ1-2, with D maybe TRBD1 (6 bases). This CDR3 contains 15 residues. CDR1 is SGHRS, CDR2 YFSETQ, per germline. Trimming stripped 0 bases from V and 1 base from J, with 10 bases between. CDR3 coding DNA: TGCGCCAGCAGCTTGGCCGAGGGGGTTAACTATGGCTACACCTTC. Translation: CASSLAEGVNYGYTF.

This clone was detected only a few times. In DNA, the CDR3 is TGTGCCAGCAGGCGGACAGGGGTCTCTGAAGCTTTCTTT. The encoded protein is CASRRTGVSEAFF. V usage is TRBV6-4 and J usage is TRBJ1-1, with 9 bases lining up with TRBD1. V shed 6 bases, J shed 6 bases, and the junction held 5 bases outside the gene matches. The CDR3 runs 13 residues. Germline CDR1 reads MRHNA; CDR2 reads SNTAGT.

The chain couples TRBV5-5 to TRBJ2-7; 8 nucleotides match TRBD1. After removal of 0 bases from V and 2 bases from J, the junction contained 1 base not matched to a gene. CDR1 and CDR2 from the germline V gene are SGHKS and YYEKEE (reference sequence). The CDR3 runs to 14 residues. In nucleotides, the CDR3 is TGTGCCAGCAGCTTGGGGGACAGGACCTACGAGCAGTACTTC. Translation: CASSLGDRTYEQYF.

This clone was recorded only once. The V call is TRBV19, the J call TRBJ1-2; 8 positions match TRBD1. Germline CDR1 LNHDA, CDR2 SQIVND (reference sequence). The J segment lost 5 bases and the V segment lost 7 bases, leaving 12 bases of the junction unmatched. The CDR3 consists of 15 residues. The CDR3 DNA reads TGTGCCAGTACGCGGACAGGGTGGGGATCTTATGGCTACACCTTC. It is translated as CASTRTGWGSYGYTF.

The chain recombines TRBV4-1 with TRBJ2-1; 12 bases fit TRBD2. CDR1 MGHRA and CDR2 YSYEKL come from the germline V gene. With 0 bases clipped from V and 8 bases from J, the junction kept 8 bases outside the gene matches. CDR3 length equals 17 residues. CDR3 sequence: CASSQEGLAGGTDEQFF. The CDR3, as DNA: TGCGCCAGCAGCCAAGAGGGGCTAGCGGGGGGGACGGATGAGCAGTTCTTC.

The chain links TRBV7-2 to TRBJ1-5; D not resolved. Germline-derived CDR1 and CDR2 are SGHTA and FQGNSA. The CDR3 totals 13 residues. Trimming took off 3 bases at V and 5 bases at J, with 8 bases between the two ends. In DNA form, the CDR3 reads TGTGCCAGCAGCTTTTGGTCAGATCAGCCCCAGCATTTT. Translation gives CASSFWSDQPQHF. The whole variable domain, filled in from reference TRBV7-2 and TRBJ1-5, reads GAGVSQSPSNKVTEKGKDVELRCDPISGHTALYWYRQSLGQGLEFLIYFQGNSAPDKSGLPSDRFSAERTGGSVSTLTIQRTQQEDSAVYLCASSFWSDQPQHFGDGTRLSIL.